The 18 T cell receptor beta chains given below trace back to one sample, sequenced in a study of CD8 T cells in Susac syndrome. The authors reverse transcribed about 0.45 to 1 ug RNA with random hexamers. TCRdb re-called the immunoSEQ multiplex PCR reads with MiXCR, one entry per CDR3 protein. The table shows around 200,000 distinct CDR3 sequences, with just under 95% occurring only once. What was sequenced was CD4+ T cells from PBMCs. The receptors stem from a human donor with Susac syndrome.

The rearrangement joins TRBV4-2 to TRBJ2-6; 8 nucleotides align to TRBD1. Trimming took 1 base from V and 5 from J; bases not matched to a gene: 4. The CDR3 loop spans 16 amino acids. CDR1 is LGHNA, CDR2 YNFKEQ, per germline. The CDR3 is CASSQAWDRRANVLTF. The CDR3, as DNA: TGTGCCAGCAGCCAAGCCTGGGACAGGCGGGCCAACGTCCTGACTTTC.

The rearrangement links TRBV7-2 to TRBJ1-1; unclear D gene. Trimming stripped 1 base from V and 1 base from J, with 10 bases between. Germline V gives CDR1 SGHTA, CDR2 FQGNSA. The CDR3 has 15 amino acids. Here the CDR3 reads CASSLGIGPNTEAFF. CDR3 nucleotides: TGTGCCAGCAGCTTAGGGATCGGCCCGAACACTGAAGCTTTCTTT.

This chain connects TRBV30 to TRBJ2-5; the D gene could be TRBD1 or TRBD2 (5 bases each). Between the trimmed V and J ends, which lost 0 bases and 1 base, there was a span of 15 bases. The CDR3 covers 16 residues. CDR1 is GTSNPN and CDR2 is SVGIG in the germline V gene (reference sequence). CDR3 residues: CAWSVPGTRPQETQYF. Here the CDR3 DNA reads TGTGCCTGGAGTGTACCGGGGACGCGGCCCCAAGAGACCCAGTACTTC.

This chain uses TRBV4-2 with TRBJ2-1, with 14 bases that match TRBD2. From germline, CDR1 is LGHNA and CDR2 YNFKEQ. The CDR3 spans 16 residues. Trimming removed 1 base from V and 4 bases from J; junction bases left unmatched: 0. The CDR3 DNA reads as TGTGCCAGCAGCCAAGGGACTAGCGGGGGGTACAATGAGCAGTTCTTC. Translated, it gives CASSQGTSGGYNEQFF.

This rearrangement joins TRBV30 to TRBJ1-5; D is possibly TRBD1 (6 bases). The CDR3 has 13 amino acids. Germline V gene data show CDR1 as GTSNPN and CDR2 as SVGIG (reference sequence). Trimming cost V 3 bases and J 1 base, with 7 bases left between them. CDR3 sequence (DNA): TGTGCCTGGAGGACAGGCAGCAATCAGCCCCAGCATTTT. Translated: CAWRTGSNQPQHF.

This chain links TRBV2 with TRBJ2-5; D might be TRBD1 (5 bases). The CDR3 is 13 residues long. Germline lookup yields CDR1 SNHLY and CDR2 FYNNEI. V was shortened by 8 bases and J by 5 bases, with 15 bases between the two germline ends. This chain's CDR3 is CASGWGRRETQYF. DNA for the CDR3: TGTGCCAGCGGTTGGGGCCGGCGGGAGACCCAGTACTTC.

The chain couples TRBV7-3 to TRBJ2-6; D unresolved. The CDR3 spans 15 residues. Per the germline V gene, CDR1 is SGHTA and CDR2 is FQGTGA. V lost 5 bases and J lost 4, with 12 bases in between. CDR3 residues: CASSNAGTGANVLTF. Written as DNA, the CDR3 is TGTGCCAGCAGCAATGCAGGAACAGGGGCCAACGTCCTGACTTTC.

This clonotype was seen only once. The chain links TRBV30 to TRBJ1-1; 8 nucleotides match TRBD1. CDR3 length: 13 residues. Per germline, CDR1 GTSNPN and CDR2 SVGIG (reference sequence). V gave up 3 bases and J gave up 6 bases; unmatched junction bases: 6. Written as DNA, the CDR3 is TGTGCCTGGAGGCGGCAGGGGGCTGCTGAAGCTTTCTTT. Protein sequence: CAWRRQGAAEAFF.

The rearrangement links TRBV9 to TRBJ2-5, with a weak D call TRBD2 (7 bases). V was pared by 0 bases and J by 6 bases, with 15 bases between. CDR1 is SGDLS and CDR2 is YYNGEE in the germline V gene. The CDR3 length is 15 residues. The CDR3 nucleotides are TGTGCCAGCAGCGTAGGACGGGGGGCCCCGCAGACCCAGTACTTC. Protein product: CASSVGRGAPQTQYF.

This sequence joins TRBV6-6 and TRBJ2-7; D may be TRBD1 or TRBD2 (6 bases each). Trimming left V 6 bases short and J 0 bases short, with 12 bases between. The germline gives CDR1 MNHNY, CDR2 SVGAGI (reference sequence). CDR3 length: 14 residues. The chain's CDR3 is CASRDGGLSYEQYF. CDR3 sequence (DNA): TGTGCCAGCAGGGACGGGGGCCTCTCCTACGAGCAGTACTTC.

CDR3 protein: CASSYDLRPPWRIGANVLTF. The CDR3 DNA reads TGTGCCAGCAGTTACGATCTCAGGCCCCCCTGGCGCATTGGGGCCAACGTCCTGACTTTC. The chain employs TRBV6-2 or TRBV6-3 and TRBJ2-6; D ambiguous. In germline, CDR1 is MNHEY, CDR2 SVGEGT. This CDR3 contains 20 residues. The V gene lost 2 bases and the J gene lost 3 bases, with 23 bases spanning the gap.

In DNA form, the CDR3 reads TGTGCCAGCAGCGTTGCGGGGGGGAACACTGAAGCTTTCTTT. This encodes CASSVAGGNTEAFF. The J gene is TRBJ1-1, the V gene TRBV9; D may be TRBD1 (5 bases). The CDR3 loop spans 14 amino acids. Germline V gene data show CDR1 as SGDLS and CDR2 as YYNGEE. The ends were cut back, 2 bases at V and 1 base at J, with 9 bases in the middle.

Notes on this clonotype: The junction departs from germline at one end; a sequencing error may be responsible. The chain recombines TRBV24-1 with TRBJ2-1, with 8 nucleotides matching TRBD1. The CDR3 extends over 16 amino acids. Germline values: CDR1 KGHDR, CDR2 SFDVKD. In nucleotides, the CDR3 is TGTGCCACCAGTGAAATGGGGACAGGTTCCTTCAATGAGCAGTTCTTC. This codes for CATSEMGTGSFNEQFF.

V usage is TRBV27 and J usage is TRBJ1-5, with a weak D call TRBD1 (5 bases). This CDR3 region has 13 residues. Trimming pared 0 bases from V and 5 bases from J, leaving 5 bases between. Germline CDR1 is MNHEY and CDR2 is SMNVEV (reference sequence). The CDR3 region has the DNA TGTGCCAGCAGTTTATCGGGGGATCAGCCCCAGCATTTT. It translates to CASSLSGDQPQHF.

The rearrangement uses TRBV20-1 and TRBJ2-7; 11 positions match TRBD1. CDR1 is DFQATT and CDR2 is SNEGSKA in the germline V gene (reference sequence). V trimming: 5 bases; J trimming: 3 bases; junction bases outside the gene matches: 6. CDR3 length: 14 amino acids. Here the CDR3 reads CSALTGTGGYEQYF. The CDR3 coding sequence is TGCAGTGCTCTGACCGGGACAGGGGGCTACGAGCAGTACTTC.

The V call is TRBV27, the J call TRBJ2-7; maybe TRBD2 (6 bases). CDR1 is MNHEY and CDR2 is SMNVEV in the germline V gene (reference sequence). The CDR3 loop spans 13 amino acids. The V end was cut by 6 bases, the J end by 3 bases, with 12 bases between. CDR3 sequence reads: CASRAGTDYEQYF. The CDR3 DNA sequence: TGTGCCAGCAGGGCCGGGACTGACTACGAGCAGTACTTC.

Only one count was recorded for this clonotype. This CDR3 reads CAWSSRPFEAFF. The CDR3 region has the DNA TGTGCCTGGAGTTCCCGACCGTTCGAAGCTTTCTTT. The chain employs TRBV30 and TRBJ1-1; D uncertain. This CDR3 is built from 12 residues. V was trimmed by 2 bases and J by 8 bases, leaving 12 bases between them. Germline CDR1 GTSNPN, CDR2 SVGIG (reference sequence).

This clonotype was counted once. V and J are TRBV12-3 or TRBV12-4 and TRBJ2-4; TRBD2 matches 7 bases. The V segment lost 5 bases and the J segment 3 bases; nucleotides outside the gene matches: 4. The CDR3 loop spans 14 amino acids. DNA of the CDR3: TGTGCCAGCAGTGGGACTACCAACAAAAACATTCAGTACTTC. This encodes CASSGTTNKNIQYF.